Below are 25 T cell receptor beta chains sequenced from a single sample in a study of shared T cell receptors in the human thymus. The protocol was immunoSEQ multiplex PCR, while the TCRdb copy is restricted to in-frame clones and leaves out a portion. The profile shows more than 550,000 clones, 70% to 90% of them singletons. This same sample was also taken into another study, of human thymus T cells.

The specimen was thymocytes. The receptors stem from a girl younger than two with a congenital heart defect.

The rearrangement joins TRBV2 to TRBJ2-7; a possible D gene is TRBD2 (5 bases). Trimming shortened V by 5 bases and J by 3 bases, and 17 bases separated the two germline ends. In germline, CDR1 is SNHLY, CDR2 FYNNEI. The CDR3 has 15 amino acids. The CDR3 protein is CASSRRLRWLYEQYF. The CDR3 nucleotides read TGTGCCAGCAGTCGGAGGCTTCGGTGGCTCTACGAGCAGTACTTC.

The chain combines TRBV30 with TRBJ2-1, with 9 bases aligning to TRBD2. CDR1 is GTSNPN, CDR2 SVGIG, per germline (reference sequence). The V gene end was trimmed by 2 bases and the J gene end by 2 bases; junction bases not matched to a gene: 7. This CDR3 spans 16 amino acids. CDR3 loop: CAWSMSSGAPYNEQFF. CDR3 DNA sequence: TGTGCCTGGAGTATGTCTAGCGGGGCCCCCTACAATGAGCAGTTCTTC.

The J gene is TRBJ2-3, the V gene TRBV20-1; D call uncertain. This CDR3 is built from 11 residues. Trimming took 6 bases from V and 5 from J, leaving 9 bases between them. Germline V gives CDR1 DFQATT, CDR2 SNEGSKA (reference sequence). In nucleotides, the CDR3 is TGCAGTGCCCCCACTCGAGATACGCAGTATTTT. Protein: CSAPTRDTQYF.

The rearrangement joins TRBV11-2 to TRBJ2-2; D remains ambiguous. Germline V lookup: CDR1 SGHAT, CDR2 FQNNGV. The CDR3 consists of 14 residues. V dropped 6 bases and J dropped 0 bases, with 8 bases sitting between them. The CDR3 here is CASRQTPNTGELFF. The CDR3, as DNA: TGTGCCAGCAGGCAAACACCGAACACCGGGGAGCTGTTTTTT.

The rearrangement joins TRBV19 to TRBJ1-1; unclear D gene. This CDR3 is 13 amino acids long. From germline, CDR1 is LNHDA and CDR2 SQIVND (reference sequence). Trimming removed 6 bases at V and 1 base at J, with 9 bases between. Here the CDR3 reads CASRTAKNTEAFF. The CDR3 DNA reads as TGTGCCAGTAGAACAGCCAAGAACACTGAAGCTTTCTTT.

The chain recombines TRBV9 with TRBJ1-2; TRBD1 agrees at 7 bases. Trimming removed 4 bases from V and 5 bases from J; junction bases left unmatched: 32. The CDR3 length is 22 residues. From germline, CDR1 is SGDLS and CDR2 YYNGEE. The CDR3 DNA is TGTGCCAGCAGCCCCCAACCAGAATGTGGATTATCGACGGGACAGAACTATTATGGCTACACCTTC. Its protein product is CASSPQPECGLSTGQNYYGYTF.

This clone occurred a few times. This sequence joins TRBV9 and TRBJ1-1, with D possibly being TRBD1 (6 bases). Trimming cost V 3 bases and J 4 bases, with 25 bases left between them. CDR1 and CDR2 from the germline V gene are SGDLS and YYNGEE. CDR3 length: 18 residues. In nucleotides, the CDR3 is TGTGCCAGCAGCGCCGGATCGGCAGGGGATAAAGGGGGCACTGAAGCTTTCTTT. This translates into CASSAGSAGDKGGTEAFF.

This clone came up once. The V gene is TRBV2, the J gene TRBJ1-3; 7 bases are shared with TRBD1. Germline CDR1 is SNHLY and CDR2 is FYNNEI. The CDR3 contains 17 residues. With V trimmed by 5 bases and J by 0 bases, 10 bases remained unmatched. DNA of the CDR3: TGTGCCAGCAGTACCGGGACAGCTAGGACCTCTGGAAACACCATATATTTT. The encoded protein is CASSTGTARTSGNTIYF.

This clone occurred a few times. The chain couples TRBV6-1 to TRBJ2-1; a weak D match, TRBD2 (5 bases). The CDR3 extends over 15 amino acids. Trimming removed 8 bases at V and 2 bases at J, with 16 bases between. CDR1 and CDR2 (germline): MNHNS, SASEGT. The CDR3 DNA is TGTGCCAGCCCTGAGGACTCGAGAACCTACAATGAGCAGTTCTTC. Protein product: CASPEDSRTYNEQFF.

There are a few counts of this clone. The chain links TRBV25-1 to TRBJ2-2; 11 nucleotides match TRBD2. V lost 7 bases and J lost 0; bases outside the gene matches: 10. The CDR3 loop spans 18 amino acids. The germline CDR1 and CDR2 sequences are MGHDK and SYGVNS. CDR3 amino acids: CASNDGLAGGANTGELFF. DNA of the CDR3: TGTGCCAGCAACGACGGGCTAGCGGGGGGAGCGAACACCGGGGAGCTGTTTTTT. The entire variable domain, with the rest obtained from reference TRBV25-1 and TRBJ2-2, is as follows: EADIYQTPRYLVIGTGKKITLECSQTMGHDKMYWYQQDPGMELHLIHYSYGVNSTEKGDLSSESTVSRIRTEHFPLTLESARPSHTSQYLCASNDGLAGGANTGELFFGEGSRLTVL.

V gene TRBV18 combines with J gene TRBJ1-2; weak D call: TRBD1 (6 bases). Germline-derived CDR1 and CDR2 are KGHSH and LQKENI. The CDR3 extends over 14 amino acids. Trimming shortened V by 2 bases and J by 3 bases, and 10 bases separated the two germline ends. The CDR3: CASSPGRQDYGYTF. The CDR3 DNA reads TGTGCCAGCTCACCAGGCCGACAGGACTATGGCTACACCTTC.

In this sample, this clone turned up once. The rearrangement uses TRBV7-9 and TRBJ1-1, with D possibly being TRBD1 (5 bases). The germline gives CDR1 SEHNR, CDR2 FQNEAQ (reference sequence). This CDR3 is 14 amino acids long. CDR3 nucleotide sequence: TGTAGGACGGGTCCTCGCGGGGGGAACACTGAAGCTTTCTTT. It codes for CRTGPRGGNTEAFF. The full variable domain, in which reference TRBV7-9 and TRBJ1-1 provide the parts outside the CDR3, is DTGVSQNPRHKITKRGQNVTFRCDPISEHNRLYWYRQTLGQGPEFLTYFQNEAQLEKSRLLSDRFSAERPKGSFSTLEIQRTEQGDSAMYLCRTGPRGGNTEAFFGQGTRLTVV.

The chain joins TRBV2 to TRBJ1-2; TRBD1 aligns across 8 bases. Germline V gene lookup returns CDR1 SNHLY and CDR2 FYNNEI. With V trimmed by 5 bases and J by 4 bases, 6 bases remained unmatched. The CDR3 consists of 14 residues. The CDR3 region is CASSKGQGIYGYTF. CDR3 bases: TGTGCCAGCAGTAAAGGACAGGGTATCTATGGCTACACCTTC.

This clone was detected only once. The rearrangement joins TRBV5-1 to TRBJ1-6, with 7 positions matching TRBD1. The CDR3 runs 17 residues. Trimming took 4 bases from V and 10 from J; bases not matched to a gene: 17. Per the germline V gene, CDR1 is SGHRS and CDR2 is YFSETQ. Here the CDR3 DNA reads TGCGCCAGCAGCGGCGCCCCGTTGACAGGGAAGAGATCACCCCTCCACTTT. As protein: CASSGAPLTGKRSPLHF.

The V gene is TRBV6-6, the J gene TRBJ2-1, with TRBD2 as a possible D gene (6 bases). Trimming took 4 bases from V and 15 from J, leaving 19 bases between them. Germline values: CDR1 MNHNY, CDR2 SVGAGI (reference sequence). This CDR3 comprises 13 residues. CDR3 sequence: CASSCHSTEGGFF. The CDR3 DNA is TGTGCCAGCAGTTGCCACTCGACGGAGGGAGGGTTCTTC.

The J gene is TRBJ2-7, the V gene TRBV30; possible D gene TRBD2, 5 bases. V lost 0 bases and J lost 4, with 13 bases in between. Germline CDR1 reads GTSNPN; CDR2 reads SVGIG (reference sequence). This CDR3 contains 14 residues. Here the CDR3 reads CAWSVRWRTYEQYF. The CDR3 nucleotides are TGTGCCTGGAGTGTACGGTGGAGGACTTACGAGCAGTACTTC.

This clone was seen only once. The V gene is TRBV4-3, the J gene TRBJ1-6; 11 positions agree with TRBD1. The trim removed 0 bases at V and 9 bases at J, leaving 4 bases unmatched. The CDR3 covers 16 residues. Per the germline V gene, CDR1 is LGHNA and CDR2 is YSLEER. CDR3 nucleotide sequence: TGCGCCAGCAGCCAAGACTCCGGGACAGGGGGTTCACCCCTCCACTTT. Its translation is CASSQDSGTGGSPLHF.

The V and J genes are TRBV9 and TRBJ1-1; D remains unclear. The V and J ends lost 3 bases and 0 bases respectively, with 18 bases between them. This CDR3 has 17 amino acids. In germline, CDR1 is SGDLS, CDR2 YYNGEE. The CDR3 spells CASSAHPIQEVNTEAFF. The CDR3 bases are TGTGCCAGCAGCGCCCATCCTATCCAGGAAGTGAACACTGAAGCTTTCTTT.

The V call is TRBV9, the J call TRBJ2-3; a possible D gene is TRBD2 (6 bases). Looked up from germline, CDR1 is SGDLS and CDR2 is YYNGEE. V lost 5 bases to trimming and J lost 0 bases, with 28 bases between them. CDR3 length: 20 amino acids. CDR3 in DNA: TGTGCCAGCAGTCGTACCTTCGCGAAGTTGGGGGGTACTAGCACAGATACGCAGTATTTT. It translates to CASSRTFAKLGGTSTDTQYF.

The J gene is TRBJ2-2, the V gene TRBV9; 7 bases agree with TRBD2. The germline V gene encodes CDR1 SGDLS and CDR2 YYNGEE. J was trimmed by 6 bases and V by 4 bases; bases with no gene match: 3. The CDR3 has 13 residues. The CDR3 DNA follows: TGTGCCAGCAGCCCCCGGGGGGCCGGGGAGCTGTTTTTT. Protein sequence: CASSPRGAGELFF.

CDR3 in DNA: TGTGCCATCAGAACCGAAGGGGGGGGAGGGTTTGGTGGCTACACCTTC. Its protein is CAIRTEGGGGFGGYTF. This chain joins TRBV10-3 and TRBJ1-2, with D possibly matching TRBD1 (6 bases). There are 16 residues in the CDR3. Germline CDR1 ENHRY, CDR2 SYGVKD. Deletions cut 6 bases from V and 7 bases from J, with 24 bases between.

The chain employs TRBV19 and TRBJ2-3; 14 bases map to TRBD2. V trimming: 5 bases; J trimming: 1 base; junction bases outside the gene matches: 11. CDR3 length equals 19 residues. Germline V gene lookup returns CDR1 LNHDA and CDR2 SQIVND (reference sequence). As DNA, the CDR3 is TGTGCCAGTAGTTCCCCGGGACTAGCGGGGGCGCGACGCACAGATACGCAGTATTTT. This gives the protein CASSSPGLAGARRTDTQYF.

The CDR3 coding sequence is TGTGCCAGCAGTCCGCCCGAGCGGGGGAGAAATTACAATGAGCAGTTCTTC. It encodes CASSPPERGRNYNEQFF. The chain carries TRBV27 and TRBJ2-1; 8 bases match TRBD2. The CDR3 totals 17 residues. The germline V gene encodes CDR1 MNHEY and CDR2 SMNVEV (reference sequence). V gave up 5 bases and J gave up 4 bases; unmatched junction bases: 13.

This clone appeared a few times. This chain uses TRBV9 with TRBJ1-6, with D perhaps TRBD1 (5 bases). The CDR3 loop spans 13 amino acids. The V gene's germline CDR1 is SGDLS and CDR2 YYNGEE. V was shortened by 4 bases and J by 4 bases, with 6 bases between the two germline ends. This chain's CDR3 is CASSHRYNSPLHF. CDR3 coding DNA: TGTGCCAGCAGCCACAGGTATAATTCACCCCTCCACTTT.

This clone was counted a single time. The V gene is TRBV5-8, the J gene TRBJ1-1; D is undetermined. Trimming cost V 4 bases and J 0 bases, with 16 bases left between them. The CDR3 sequence is 16 residues long. The germline V gene has CDR1 SGHTS and CDR2 YDEGEE. CDR3 DNA: TGTGCCAGCAGCCCCCCCGGGGAGGCCATGAACACTGAAGCTTTCTTT. Encoded protein: CASSPPGEAMNTEAFF. Full variable domain (outside the CDR3, taken from reference TRBV5-8 and TRBJ1-1): EAGVTQSPTHLIKTRGQQATLRCSPISGHTSVYWYQQALGLGLQFLLWYDEGEERNRGNFPPRFSGRQFPNYSSELNVNALELEDSALYLCASSPPGEAMNTEAFFGQGTRLTVV.